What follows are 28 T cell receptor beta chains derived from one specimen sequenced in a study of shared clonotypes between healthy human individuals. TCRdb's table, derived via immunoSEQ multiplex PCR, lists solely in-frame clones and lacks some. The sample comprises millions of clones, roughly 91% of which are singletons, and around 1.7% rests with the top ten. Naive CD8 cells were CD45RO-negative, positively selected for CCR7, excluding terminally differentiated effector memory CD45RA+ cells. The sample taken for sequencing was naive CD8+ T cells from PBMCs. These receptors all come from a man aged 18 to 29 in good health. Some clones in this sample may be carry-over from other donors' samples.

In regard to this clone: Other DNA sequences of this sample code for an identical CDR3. The CDR3 nucleotides are TGTGCCACCAGCCGGGACAGAAGCTCTGGAAACACCATATATTTT. It codes for CATSRDRSSGNTIYF. The V and J genes are TRBV15 and TRBJ1-3, with 7 nucleotides matching TRBD1. The CDR3 runs to 15 residues. With 5 bases clipped from V and 0 bases from J, the junction kept 4 bases outside the gene matches. Germline CDR1 and CDR2: LNHNV and YYDKDF (reference sequence).

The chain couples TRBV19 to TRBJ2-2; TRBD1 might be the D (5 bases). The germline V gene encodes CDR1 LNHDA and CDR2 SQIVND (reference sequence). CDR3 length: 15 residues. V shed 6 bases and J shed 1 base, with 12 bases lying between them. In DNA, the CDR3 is TGTGCCAGTAGCCTGACAGTCGTGAACACCGGGGAGCTGTTTTTT. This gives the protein CASSLTVVNTGELFF.

The CDR3 protein is CASSLVPAGGELFF. The DNA for the CDR3 is TGTGCCAGCAGTTTAGTTCCAGCCGGCGGGGAGCTGTTTTTT. The chain joins TRBV27 to TRBJ2-2; D is unresolved. Germline V gene sequence: CDR1 MNHEY, CDR2 SMNVEV (reference sequence). The V gene lost 2 bases and the J gene lost 7 bases, with 11 bases spanning the gap. The CDR3 length is 14 residues.

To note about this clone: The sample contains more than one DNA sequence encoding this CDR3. The CDR3 is CASSVAAGSNYGYTF. In DNA form, the CDR3 reads TGTGCCAGCAGCGTAGCCGCAGGGTCTAACTATGGCTACACCTTC. V is TRBV9 and J is TRBJ1-2; the D gene is possibly TRBD1 (5 bases). Trimming removed 0 bases at V and 0 bases at J, with 9 bases between. CDR1 SGDLS and CDR2 YYNGEE come from the germline V gene. The CDR3 totals 15 residues.

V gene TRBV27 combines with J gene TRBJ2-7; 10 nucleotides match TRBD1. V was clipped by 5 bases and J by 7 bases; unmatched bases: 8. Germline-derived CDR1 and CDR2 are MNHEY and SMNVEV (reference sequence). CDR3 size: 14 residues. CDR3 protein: CASSPRQGAREQYF. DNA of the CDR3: TGTGCCAGCAGTCCTAGACAGGGGGCGCGAGAGCAGTACTTC.

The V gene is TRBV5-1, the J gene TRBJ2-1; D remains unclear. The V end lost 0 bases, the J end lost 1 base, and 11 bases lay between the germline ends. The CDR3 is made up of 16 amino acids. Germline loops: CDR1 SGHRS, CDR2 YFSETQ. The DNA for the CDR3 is TGCGCCAGCAGCTTGGGCTCCCCATGGTCCTACAATGAGCAGTTCTTC. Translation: CASSLGSPWSYNEQFF.

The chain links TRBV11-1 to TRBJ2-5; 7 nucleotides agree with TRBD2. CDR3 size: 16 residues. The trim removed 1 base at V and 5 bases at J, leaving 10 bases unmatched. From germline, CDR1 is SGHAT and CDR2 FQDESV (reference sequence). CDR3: CASSLGGSSLRETQYF. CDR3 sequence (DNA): TGTGCCAGCAGCTTAGGCGGGAGCTCGCTCCGGGAGACCCAGTACTTC.

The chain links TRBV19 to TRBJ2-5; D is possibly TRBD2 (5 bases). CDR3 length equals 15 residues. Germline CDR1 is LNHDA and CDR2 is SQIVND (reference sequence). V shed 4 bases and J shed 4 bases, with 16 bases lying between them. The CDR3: CASSNRDSGGETQYF. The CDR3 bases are TGTGCCAGTAGTAATAGGGATTCCGGAGGAGAGACCCAGTACTTC.

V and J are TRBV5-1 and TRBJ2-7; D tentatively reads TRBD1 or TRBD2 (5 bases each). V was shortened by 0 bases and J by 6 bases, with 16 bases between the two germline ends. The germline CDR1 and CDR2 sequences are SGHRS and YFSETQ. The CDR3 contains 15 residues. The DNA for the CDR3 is TGCGCCAGCAGCTTGGGTACCGGGACCCCTGGCGAGCAGTACTTC. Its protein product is CASSLGTGTPGEQYF.

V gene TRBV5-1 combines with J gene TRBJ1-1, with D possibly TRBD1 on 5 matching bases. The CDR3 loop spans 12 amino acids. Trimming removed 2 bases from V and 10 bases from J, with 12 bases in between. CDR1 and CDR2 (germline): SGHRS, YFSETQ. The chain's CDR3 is CASSFQGLGAFF. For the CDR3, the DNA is TGCGCCAGCAGCTTTCAGGGTCTGGGAGCTTTCTTT.

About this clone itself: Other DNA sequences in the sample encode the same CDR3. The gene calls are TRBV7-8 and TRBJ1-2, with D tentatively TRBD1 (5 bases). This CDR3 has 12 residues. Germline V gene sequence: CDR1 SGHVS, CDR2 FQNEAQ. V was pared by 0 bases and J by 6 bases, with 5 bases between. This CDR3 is CASSLAGDGYTF. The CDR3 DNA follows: TGTGCCAGCAGCTTAGCGGGGGATGGCTACACCTTC.

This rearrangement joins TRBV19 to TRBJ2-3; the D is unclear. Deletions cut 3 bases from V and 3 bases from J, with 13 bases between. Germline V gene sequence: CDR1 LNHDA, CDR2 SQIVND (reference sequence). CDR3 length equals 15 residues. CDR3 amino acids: CASSIPGAWTDTQYF. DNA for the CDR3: TGTGCCAGTAGTATCCCCGGCGCCTGGACAGATACGCAGTATTTT.

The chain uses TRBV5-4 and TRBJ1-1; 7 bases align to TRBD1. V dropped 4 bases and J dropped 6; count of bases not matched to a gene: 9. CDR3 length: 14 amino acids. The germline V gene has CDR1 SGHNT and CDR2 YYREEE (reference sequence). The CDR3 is CASSPADREPEAFF. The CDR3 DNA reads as TGTGCCAGCAGCCCGGCCGACAGGGAACCTGAAGCTTTCTTT.

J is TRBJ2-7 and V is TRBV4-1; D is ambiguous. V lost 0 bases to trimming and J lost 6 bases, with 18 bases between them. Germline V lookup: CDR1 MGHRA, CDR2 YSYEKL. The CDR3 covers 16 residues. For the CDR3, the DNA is TGCGCCAGCAGCCAAGAGGCGCGGATAAGCCCCGGCGAGCAGTACTTC. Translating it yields CASSQEARISPGEQYF.

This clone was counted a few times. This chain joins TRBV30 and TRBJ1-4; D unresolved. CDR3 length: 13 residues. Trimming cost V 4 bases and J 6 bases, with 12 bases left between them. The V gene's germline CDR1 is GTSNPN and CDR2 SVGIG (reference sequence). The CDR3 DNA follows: TGTGCCTGGAAGGGAGTGGGGTATGAAAAACTGTTTTTT. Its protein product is CAWKGVGYEKLFF.

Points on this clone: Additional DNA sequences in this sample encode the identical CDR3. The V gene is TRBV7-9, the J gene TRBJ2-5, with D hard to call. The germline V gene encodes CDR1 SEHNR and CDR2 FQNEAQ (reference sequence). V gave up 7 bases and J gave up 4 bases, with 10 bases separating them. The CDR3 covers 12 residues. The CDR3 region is CASTSLGETQYF. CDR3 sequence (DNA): TGTGCCAGCACCTCATTGGGAGAGACCCAGTACTTC.

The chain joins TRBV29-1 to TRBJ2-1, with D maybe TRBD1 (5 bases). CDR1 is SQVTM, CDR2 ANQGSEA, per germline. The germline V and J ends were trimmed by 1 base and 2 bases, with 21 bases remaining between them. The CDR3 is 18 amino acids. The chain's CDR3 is CSVEARFTGDETYNEQFF. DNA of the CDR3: TGCAGCGTTGAAGCCAGATTTACAGGTGATGAGACCTACAATGAGCAGTTCTTC.

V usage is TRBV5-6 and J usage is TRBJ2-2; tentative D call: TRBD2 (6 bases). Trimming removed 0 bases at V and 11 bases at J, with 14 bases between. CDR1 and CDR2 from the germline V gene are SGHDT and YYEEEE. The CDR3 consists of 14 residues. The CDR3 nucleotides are TGTGCCAGCAGCTTGGTGCCTGAGCGGGCCGAGCTGTTTTTT. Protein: CASSLVPERAELFF.

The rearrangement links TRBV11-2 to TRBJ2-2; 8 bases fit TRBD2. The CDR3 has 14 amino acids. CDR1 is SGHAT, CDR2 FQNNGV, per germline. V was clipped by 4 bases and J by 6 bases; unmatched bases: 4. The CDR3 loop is CASSWTSSAGELFF. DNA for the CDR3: TGTGCCAGCAGCTGGACTAGCTCGGCCGGGGAGCTGTTTTTT. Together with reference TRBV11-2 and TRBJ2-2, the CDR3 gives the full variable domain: EAGVAQSPRYKIIEKRQSVAFWCNPISGHATLYWYQQILGQGPKLLIQFQNNGVVDDSQLPKDRFSAERLKGVDSTLKIQPAKLEDSAVYLCASSWTSSAGELFFGEGSRLTVL.

CDR3 sequence reads: CASSSSFRERHEQFF. Here the CDR3 DNA reads TGTGCCAGTAGTAGTAGCTTCCGGGAGAGACATGAGCAGTTCTTC. The rearrangement joins TRBV19 to TRBJ2-1, with D tentatively TRBD2 (6 bases). Germline CDR1 reads LNHDA; CDR2 reads SQIVND (reference sequence). Trimming took off 4 bases at V and 8 bases at J, with 18 bases between the two ends. The CDR3 covers 15 residues.

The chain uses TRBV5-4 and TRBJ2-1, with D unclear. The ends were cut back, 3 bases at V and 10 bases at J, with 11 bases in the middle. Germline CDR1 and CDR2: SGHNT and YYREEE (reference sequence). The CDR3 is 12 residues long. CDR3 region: CASSSQSVEQFF. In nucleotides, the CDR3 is TGTGCCAGCAGCTCTCAAAGCGTAGAGCAGTTCTTC.

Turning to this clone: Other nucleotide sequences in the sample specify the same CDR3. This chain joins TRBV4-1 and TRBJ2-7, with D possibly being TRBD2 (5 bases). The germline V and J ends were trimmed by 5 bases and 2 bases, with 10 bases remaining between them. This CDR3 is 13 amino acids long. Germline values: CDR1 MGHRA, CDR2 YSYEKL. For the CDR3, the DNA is TGCGCCAGCAGCTATCGGGATACCTACGAGCAGTACTTC. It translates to CASSYRDTYEQYF.

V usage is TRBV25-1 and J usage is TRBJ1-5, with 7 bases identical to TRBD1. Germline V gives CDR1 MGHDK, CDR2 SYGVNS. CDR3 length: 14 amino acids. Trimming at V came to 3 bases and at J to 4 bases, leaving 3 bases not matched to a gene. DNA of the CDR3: TGTGCCAGCAGTGACCCGACAGGGAATCAGCCCCAGCATTTT. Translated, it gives CASSDPTGNQPQHF.

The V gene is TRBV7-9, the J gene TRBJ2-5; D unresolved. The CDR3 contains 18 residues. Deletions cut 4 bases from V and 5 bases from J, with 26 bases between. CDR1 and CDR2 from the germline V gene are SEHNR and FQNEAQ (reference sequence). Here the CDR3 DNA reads TGTGCCAGCAGCTCCCCGATTTCTGGGGTAGGGCTTCTTGAGACCCAGTACTTC. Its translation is CASSSPISGVGLLETQYF.

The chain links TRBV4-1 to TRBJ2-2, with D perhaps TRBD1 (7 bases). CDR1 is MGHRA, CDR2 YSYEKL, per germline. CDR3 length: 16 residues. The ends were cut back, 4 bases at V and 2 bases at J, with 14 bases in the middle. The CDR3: CASSPQEGANTGELFF. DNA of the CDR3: TGCGCCAGCAGCCCACAGGAGGGGGCAAACACCGGGGAGCTGTTTTTT.

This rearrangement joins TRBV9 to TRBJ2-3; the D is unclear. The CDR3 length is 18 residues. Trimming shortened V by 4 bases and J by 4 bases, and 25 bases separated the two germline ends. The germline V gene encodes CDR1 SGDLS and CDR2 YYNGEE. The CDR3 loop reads CASSPTTGVLPSPDTQYF. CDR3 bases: TGTGCCAGCAGCCCCACAACGGGTGTTCTCCCCAGCCCAGATACGCAGTATTTT.

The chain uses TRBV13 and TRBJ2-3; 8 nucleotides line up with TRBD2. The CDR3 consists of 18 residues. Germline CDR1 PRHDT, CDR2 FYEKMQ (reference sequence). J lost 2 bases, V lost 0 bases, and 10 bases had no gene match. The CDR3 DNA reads TGTGCCAGCAGCTTAGGTGGAGTGGCGGGAGGAGACACAGATACGCAGTATTTT. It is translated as CASSLGGVAGGDTDTQYF.

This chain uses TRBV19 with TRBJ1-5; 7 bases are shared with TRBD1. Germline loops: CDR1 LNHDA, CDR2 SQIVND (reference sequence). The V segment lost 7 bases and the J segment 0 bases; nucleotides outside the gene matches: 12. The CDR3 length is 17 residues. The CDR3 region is CASNERQGLYSNQPQHF. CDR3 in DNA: TGTGCCAGTAATGAGAGACAGGGCCTTTATAGCAATCAGCCCCAGCATTTT.